This T cell receptor beta chain was identified in a study of post-analysis software for immune sequencing data. V shed 7 bases, J shed 14 bases, and the junction held 9 bases outside the gene matches. This CDR3 region has 12 residues. The germline CDR1 and CDR2 sequences are WSHSY and SAAADI. Study-wide points: Patients had higher frequencies than controls of about five TRBV segments, including TRBV5-6, TRBV5-1 and TRBV20-1.

On this clonotype: Its antigen is unidentified.

Prepared TCR beta cDNA libraries contained unique molecular identifiers. TCRdb called the PCR reads again in MiXCR, with one record for every CDR3 protein. Found here are about 570,000 distinct CDR3 sequences, about a third of them singletons; the top ten hold 4.5% to 7.5%. The sequenced sample consisted of blood. The chain is built from TRBV10-2 and TRBJ2-1; 9 nucleotides line up with TRBD1. The clonotype originates from a girl younger than 18 with multiple sclerosis. The CDR3, as DNA: TGCGCCAGCATACCGACAGGGGGTCGAAAGTTCTTC. This codes for CASIPTGGRKFF.